This T cell receptor (beta chain) was found in a study of molecular identifiers for immune sequencing clone quantification (dated by TCRdb to 2017 to 2018). Context from the whole study: For a replicate experiment, RNA from around 20,000 or 100,000 naive CD8 T cells was divided into five aliquots, of which four were sequenced. CD8 T cells were used in a methods study to benchmark molecular-identifier clustering-based TCR repertoire sequencing (MIDCIRS) and TCR RNA copy counting.

Libraries came from PCR. The data were produced on a NextSeq 500. Bulk TCR libraries were generated as previously described, with the TCR primers listed in Table S5 used. Purification of total RNA was performed with the Qiagen AllPrep DNA/RNA kit. Before analysis, reads from multiple sequencing runs of one library were combined. In the source study's methods: Reads were retained only if the reads had an exact TCR constant sequence, and the retained reads were trimmed to 150 nt and grouped according to their 12-nt molecular barcodes. Within each barcode group, reads were sub-clustered at a 15% Levenshtein threshold, and quality-weighted consensus sequences were built per RNA molecule. Non-functional sequences were filtered out, along with any lower-count sequence sitting one edit away from another sequence. Barcode sub-clusters with fewer than 20% of the maximum read count were removed, based on fitting two negative binomial distributions. TCRdb applied fastp at Q25 and MiXCR to the public reads, then kept only in-frame beta chains. Each record represents a unique CDR3 protein, reported with the most common genes and DNA among its rows. In this record, the V and J calls reflect TCRdb's handling and not the investigators' own analysis. This sample comprises roughly 320,000 distinct CDR3 sequences, roughly a quarter of them detected only once. The ten top clones hold roughly 0.7% of the sample.

Libraries of naive CD8 T cells were generated from roughly 20,000 to 1,000,000 sorted cells, with 10%, 30% or 50% of the purified RNA used. On a BD FACSAria II, naive CD8 T cells were FACS-sorted as CD8+CD4-CCR7+CD45RA+ and collected into RLT Plus buffer. Approximately eleven TCR copies' worth of Jurkat RNA were spiked into roughly 17,000-1,100,000 naive CD8 T cell samples to test detection sensitivity. CD8 T cells were enriched with RosetteSep CD8+ T Cell Enrichment Cocktail and Ficoll-Paque, followed by ACK red cell lysis. General study outcomes and caveats: Identical TCR molecules sharing a barcode could cause highly expanded clone sizes to be underestimated. The naive libraries included spiked-in Jurkat TCR RNA (about 11 copies' worth), and this RNA is not part of the donor repertoire. Modeling estimated roughly 3 recovered TCR RNA copies per cell, compared with about 10 by digital PCR, which implies 30% to 35% capture efficiency. When barcode sub-clustering was not used, chimeric consensus sequences inflated TCR diversity, with chimeras reaching as high as 47%. Even against a background of about 960,000 naive CD8 T cells, spiked-in Jurkat TCR RNA amounting to a single cell's worth was reported to be detectable. In CMV-specific effector cells, clones with more than 20 RNA copies contained over 99% of molecules, whereas in naive cells such clones contained under 1% of molecules.

After removal of 6 bases from V and 1 base from J, the junction retains 6 bases not matched to a gene. Measured from the cysteine to the phenylalanine, the CDR3 is 14 residues long. The kept DNA is CDR3 alone, 42 bases in frame from the first base. Per the germline V gene (reference sequence), PRHDT is the CDR1 and FYEKMQ is the CDR2. A few counts support this clonotype. There is no known antigen for this receptor. Base quality data are lacking; no much larger clone is found one base away. The material sequenced was naive CD8+ T cells from blood, with Jurkat cell RNA spiked in. The label giving this sample's cell subset or site can be read as: FACS-sorted CD8+CD4-CCR7+CD45RA+ naive T cells. The source is a human donor in good health. Some libraries in this study had Jurkat cell RNA spiked in. Recombination connected TRBV13 to TRBJ2-7, and 7 bases in between align with TRBD1. The DNA reads as follows: TGTGCCAGCAGGATACAGGGGAGTTCCTACGAGCAGTACTTC. It codes for CASRIQGSSYEQYF.